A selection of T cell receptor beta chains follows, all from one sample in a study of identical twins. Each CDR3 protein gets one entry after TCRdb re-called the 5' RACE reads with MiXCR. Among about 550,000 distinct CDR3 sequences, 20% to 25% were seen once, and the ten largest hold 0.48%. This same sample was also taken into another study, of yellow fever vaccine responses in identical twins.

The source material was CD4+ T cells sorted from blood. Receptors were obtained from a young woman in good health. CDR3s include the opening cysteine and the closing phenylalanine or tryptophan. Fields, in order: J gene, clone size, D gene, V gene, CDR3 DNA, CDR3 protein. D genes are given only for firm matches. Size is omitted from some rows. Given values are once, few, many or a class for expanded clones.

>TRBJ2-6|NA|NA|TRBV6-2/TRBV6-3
TGTGCCAGCAGCCGCGCGGGGGCCAACGTCCTGACTTTC
CASSRAGANVLTF
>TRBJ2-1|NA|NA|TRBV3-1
TGTGCCAGCAGCCAAGAAGGGGGGGGACTGGCAGGAGGGGAGCAGTTCTTC
CASSQEGGGLAGGEQFF
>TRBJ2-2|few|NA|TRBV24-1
TGTGCCACCAGTGGTACGGGACATCAAACGAACACCGGGGAGCTGTTTTTT
CATSGTGHQTNTGELFF
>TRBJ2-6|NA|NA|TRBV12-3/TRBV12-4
TGTGCCAGCAGTTTCCCTGGACTGAGCTCTGGGGCCAACGTCCTGACTTTC
CASSFPGLSSGANVLTF
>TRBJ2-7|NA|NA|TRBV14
TGTGCCAGCAGCCTGTGGGCCGAAACCTACGAGCAGTACTTC
CASSLWAETYEQYF
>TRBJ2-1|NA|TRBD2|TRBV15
TGTGCCACCAGCGCACTCAAGCGGGGGGCCCAGACATACAATGAGCAGTTCTTC
CATSALKRGAQTYNEQFF
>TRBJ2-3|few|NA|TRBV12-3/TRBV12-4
TGTGCCAGCAGGTCACAGGGCACAGATACGCAGTATTTT
CASRSQGTDTQYF
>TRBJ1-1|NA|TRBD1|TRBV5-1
TGCGCCAGCAGCGCCCAGGGGGGGACCCCTGAAGCTTTCTTT
CASSAQGGTPEAFF
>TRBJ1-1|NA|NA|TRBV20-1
TGCAGTTTCCCCGGGGGGGTCGTGAACACTGAAGCTTTCTTT
CSFPGGVVNTEAFF
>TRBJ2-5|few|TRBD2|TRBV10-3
TGTGCCACCCGGGGGGGGGGCGGATCGGAGACCCAGTACTTC
CATRGGGGSETQYF
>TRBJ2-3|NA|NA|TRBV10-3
TGTGCCATCAACAAGAATTCCGGGACGACCACAGATACGCAGTATTTT
CAINKNSGTTTDTQYF
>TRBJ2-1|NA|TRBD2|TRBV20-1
TGCAGTGCTAGAGGCGGCGGGAGGAGCTCCTACAATGAGCAGTTCTTC
CSARGGGRSSYNEQFF
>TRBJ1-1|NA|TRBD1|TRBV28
TGTGCCAGCAGACGACGACAGGGAAATTTTTGGATTGAAGCTTTCTTT
CASRRRQGNFWIEAFF
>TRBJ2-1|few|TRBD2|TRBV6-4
TGTGCCAGCAGTGAAACGGGACTAGCGACTCCGTTCTTC
CASSETGLATPFF
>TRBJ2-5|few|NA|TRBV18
TGTGCCAGCTCACCAGCCAGTGGGTTCCAAGAGACCCAGTACTTC
CASSPASGFQETQYF
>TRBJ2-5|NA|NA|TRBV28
TGTGCCAGCAGTTCCCCCGGGTGGGGGTCATCTGAGACCCAGTACTTC
CASSSPGWGSSETQYF